These 31 T cell receptor beta chains share one sample of origin, sequenced in a study of human T cells and chemical hapten exposure. Time point defined: patch test 3, about 24 weeks after DPC sensitization. Treatment defined: therapeutic diphenylcyclopropenone sensitization with weekly scalp DPC. TCRdb reprocessed the RACE reads with MiXCR, giving one entry per CDR3 protein. The sample shows some 89,000 distinct CDR3 sequences, 25% to 35% of them seen only once. The sequences come from whole blood, collected in connection with sensitization to the hapten diphenylcyclopropenone (DPC). All receptors derive from a man aged 35-49 years with alopecia areata. Some clones in this sample may be carry-over from other donors' samples.

There are a few counts of this clonotype. The genes are TRBV15 and TRBJ2-3; tentatively, D is TRBD2 (7 bases). Germline V gives CDR1 LNHNV, CDR2 YYDKDF (reference sequence). CDR3 length: 17 residues. V was trimmed by 2 bases and J by 2 bases, leaving 17 bases between them. CDR3 protein: CATSRRQGRGTTDTQYF. The DNA for the CDR3 is TGTGCCACCAGCAGAAGGCAGGGGAGGGGTACCACAGATACGCAGTATTTT. Together with reference TRBV15 and TRBJ2-3, the CDR3 gives the full variable domain: DAMVIQNPRYQVTQFGKPVTLSCSQTLNHNVMYWYQQKSSQAPKLLFHYYDKDFNNEADTPDNFQSRRPNTSFCFLDIRSPGLGDTAMYLCATSRRQGRGTTDTQYFGPGTRLTVL.

A remark on this clonotype: Possible read error: a much larger clone is one base away. This rearrangement joins TRBV7-9 to TRBJ1-1; D remains unclear. The germline V and J ends were trimmed by 4 bases and 0 bases, with 15 bases remaining between them. CDR1 is SEHNR and CDR2 is FQNEAQ in the germline V gene (reference sequence). This CDR3 is 16 amino acids long. In DNA, the CDR3 is TGTGCCAGCAGCTCCGACACCGAAGCCTTGAACACTGAAGCTTTCTTT. Residues: CASSSDTEALNTEAFF.

The chain employs TRBV28 and TRBJ2-3; 14 bases fit TRBD2. CDR1 is MDHEN, CDR2 SYDVKM, per germline. The CDR3 has 20 residues. V gave up 5 bases and J gave up 3 bases; unmatched junction bases: 16. The CDR3 sequence is CASSLTGTGTSGSITDTQYF. In DNA, the CDR3 is TGTGCCAGCAGTCTTACCGGGACAGGGACTAGCGGGAGTATTACAGATACGCAGTATTTT. Using reference TRBV28 and TRBJ2-3 for the parts outside the CDR3, the full variable domain is DVKVTQSSRYLVKRTGEKVFLECVQDMDHENMFWYRQDPGLGLRLIYFSYDVKMKEKGDIPEGYSVSREKKERFSLILESASTNQTSMYLCASSLTGTGTSGSITDTQYFGPGTRLTVL.

The CDR3 bases are TGTGCCAGCAGCTTCCCGACCGGGAAGCAGTTCTTC. Protein product: CASSFPTGKQFF. The V and J genes are TRBV11-2 and TRBJ2-1; a possible D gene is TRBD2 (5 bases). Germline lookup yields CDR1 SGHAT and CDR2 FQNNGV. The CDR3 sequence is 12 residues long. Trimming removed 3 bases from V and 11 bases from J, with 11 bases in between.

This clonotype was seen more than once but under ten times. The chain employs TRBV6-1 and TRBJ2-7; 7 nucleotides line up with TRBD1. CDR1 MNHNS and CDR2 SASEGT come from the germline V gene. This CDR3 region has 15 residues. Trimming removed 0 bases from V and 4 bases from J; junction bases left unmatched: 6. The CDR3 reads CASSEAVAGGYEQYF. The DNA of the CDR3 is TGTGCCAGCAGTGAAGCGGTGGCAGGGGGATACGAGCAGTACTTC.

The gene calls are TRBV20-1 and TRBJ1-5, with TRBD1 as a possible D gene (6 bases). CDR1 and CDR2 from the germline V gene are DFQATT and SNEGSKA (reference sequence). The length of the CDR3 is 16 residues. Trimming pared 1 base from V and 0 bases from J, leaving 13 bases between. The CDR3 loop reads CSARAGVFYSNQPQHF. The DNA for the CDR3 is TGCAGTGCTAGAGCAGGGGTTTTTTATAGCAATCAGCCCCAGCATTTT.

This clonotype has just one count. J is TRBJ2-7 and V is TRBV2; D gene unclear. V lost 8 bases and J 0 bases, leaving 11 bases between the germline ends. There are 13 residues in the CDR3. Looked up from germline, CDR1 is SNHLY and CDR2 is FYNNEI. Written as DNA, the CDR3 is TGTGCCAGCCTCACCCAGCACTCCTACGAGCAGTACTTC. Translation: CASLTQHSYEQYF.

This clonotype was picked up a small number of times. The J gene is TRBJ1-2, the V gene TRBV28; TRBD1 might be the D (5 bases). Trimming removed 2 bases from V and 1 base from J, with 8 bases in between. The CDR3 runs to 14 residues. Per germline, CDR1 MDHEN and CDR2 SYDVKM. The CDR3 bases are TGTGCCAGCAGTTTAGGGGACCGTAACTATGGCTACACCTTC. Translating gives CASSLGDRNYGYTF.

This clonotype was found a few times. The chain links TRBV12-5 to TRBJ1-1; D might be TRBD1 (6 bases). Germline CDR1 and CDR2: LGHNT and FRNRAP. V was shortened by 5 bases and J by 1 base, with 14 bases between the two germline ends. CDR3 size: 15 residues. The CDR3 region is CASGLGGGPNTEAFF. Here the CDR3 DNA reads TGTGCTAGTGGTCTAGGGGGTGGCCCGAACACTGAAGCTTTCTTT.

The J gene is TRBJ2-6, the V gene TRBV28, with a tentative D call TRBD2 (6 bases). The V end was cut by 7 bases, the J end by 0 bases, with 10 bases between. The CDR3 runs 15 residues. Germline-derived CDR1 and CDR2 are MDHEN and SYDVKM. Here the CDR3 DNA reads TGTGCCAGCATGCGGGGCTCCTCTGGGGCCAACGTCCTGACTTTC. As protein: CASMRGSSGANVLTF. The full variable domain, with the rest looked up from reference TRBV28 and TRBJ2-6, is DVKVTQSSRYLVKRTGEKVFLECVQDMDHENMFWYRQDPGLGLRLIYFSYDVKMKEKGDIPEGYSVSREKKERFSLILESASTNQTSMYLCASMRGSSGANVLTFGAGSRLTVL.

V gene TRBV20-1 combines with J gene TRBJ2-7; TRBD1 matches at 7 bases. J was trimmed by 1 base and V by 1 base; bases with no gene match: 4. The CDR3 has 14 amino acids. CDR1 is DFQATT and CDR2 is SNEGSKA in the germline V gene (reference sequence). The CDR3 protein is CSARGQGGSYEQYF. Written as DNA, the CDR3 is TGCAGTGCTAGAGGACAGGGTGGGTCCTACGAGCAGTACTTC.

This clonotype was counted only a few times. The CDR3 loop reads CASSLAGYGYEQYF. DNA of the CDR3: TGTGCCAGCAGCTTAGCGGGGTACGGCTACGAGCAGTACTTC. This chain links TRBV7-9 with TRBJ2-7; no firm D call. CDR1 is SEHNR, CDR2 FQNEAQ, per germline (reference sequence). This CDR3 contains 14 residues. Trimming removed 0 bases from V and 3 bases from J, with 9 bases in between.

CDR3: CASMRAVNTGELFF. CDR3 nucleotides: TGTGCCAGCATGCGGGCAGTGAACACCGGGGAGCTGTTTTTT. This chain links TRBV6-5 with TRBJ2-2; D possibly corresponds to TRBD2 (5 bases). Germline V lookup: CDR1 MNHEY, CDR2 SVGAGI. The ends were cut back, 7 bases at V and 1 base at J, with 10 bases in the middle. The CDR3 runs to 14 residues.

The chain joins TRBV6-5 to TRBJ2-7; D is tentatively TRBD1 or TRBD2 (5 bases each). Between the trimmed V and J ends, which lost 2 bases and 2 bases, there was a span of 7 bases. Per germline, CDR1 MNHEY and CDR2 SVGAGI. The CDR3 totals 13 residues. The CDR3 spells CASSYGGTYEQYF. CDR3 sequence (DNA): TGTGCCAGCAGTTACGGGGGAACCTACGAGCAGTACTTC.

This chain links TRBV29-1 with TRBJ2-5; no definite D call. V lost 0 bases to trimming and J lost 7 bases, with 15 bases between them. This CDR3 is built from 14 residues. CDR1 and CDR2 (germline): SQVTM, ANQGSEA. CDR3 sequence reads: CSVEDKARRGTQYF. Written as DNA, the CDR3 is TGCAGCGTTGAAGATAAGGCCAGGCGAGGGACCCAGTACTTC. The full variable domain, with the rest looked up from reference TRBV29-1 and TRBJ2-5, is SAVISQKPSRDICQRGTSLTIQCQVDSQVTMMFWYRQQPGQSLTLIATANQGSEATYESGFVIDKFPISRPNLTFSTLTVSNMSPEDSSIYLCSVEDKARRGTQYFGPGTRLLVL.

This clonotype was seen more than once but under ten times. This rearrangement joins TRBV29-1 to TRBJ2-7; TRBD1 aligns across 7 bases. V lost 0 bases and J lost 2; bases outside the gene matches: 7. The CDR3 totals 15 residues. Germline values: CDR1 SQVTM, CDR2 ANQGSEA. CDR3 region: CSVEEVTGATYEQYF. The CDR3 region has the DNA TGCAGCGTTGAAGAGGTCACAGGGGCGACCTACGAGCAGTACTTC.

This clonotype was found a few times. The chain couples TRBV7-2 to TRBJ2-5; a possible D gene is TRBD1 (5 bases). Germline V gives CDR1 SGHTA, CDR2 FQGNSA. The V end lost 5 bases, the J end lost 7 bases, and 17 bases lay between the germline ends. This CDR3 is built from 14 residues. The CDR3 DNA reads TGTGCCAGCAGCCCACGGACACTTCCAGGGACCCAGTACTTC. This gives the protein CASSPRTLPGTQYF.

The gene calls are TRBV3-1 and TRBJ2-1; D is uncertain. The CDR3 has 11 residues. Germline V gene data show CDR1 as LGHDT and CDR2 as YNNKEL (reference sequence). Trimming removed 4 bases at V and 10 bases at J, with 8 bases between. CDR3 DNA sequence: TGTGCCAGCAGCCGCCTCGAGGAGCAGTTCTTC. Translated, it gives CASSRLEEQFF.

The chain combines TRBV10-3 with TRBJ2-7; D may be TRBD1 (5 bases). Germline loops: CDR1 ENHRY, CDR2 SYGVKD. This CDR3 is 13 amino acids long. V was shortened by 3 bases and J by 4 bases, with 10 bases between the two germline ends. In DNA form, the CDR3 reads TGTGCCATCAGTGAATGGCAGGGTTACGAGCAGTACTTC. Translation gives CAISEWQGYEQYF.

A single count supports this clonotype. The chain recombines TRBV28 with TRBJ1-1, with TRBD1 matching over 8 bases. The CDR3 length is 14 residues. The germline CDR1 and CDR2 sequences are MDHEN and SYDVKM. V gave up 8 bases and J gave up 1 base; unmatched junction bases: 6. CDR3 in amino acids: CASGQTGGNTEAFF. The DNA for the CDR3 is TGTGCCAGCGGTCAAACAGGGGGGAACACTGAAGCTTTCTTT.

This clonotype was counted many times. The rearrangement joins TRBV27 to TRBJ1-6, with D unresolved. CDR1 MNHEY and CDR2 SMNVEV come from the germline V gene (reference sequence). V lost 2 bases and J lost 6, with 11 bases in between. The CDR3 has 15 amino acids. CDR3 nucleotide sequence: TGTGCCAGCAGTTTAAGACACATGTCTAATTCACCCCTCCACTTT. The encoded protein is CASSLRHMSNSPLHF.

In this sample, this clonotype turned up a few times. The rearrangement joins TRBV6-2 or TRBV6-3 to TRBJ2-3, with D possibly TRBD2 on 5 matching bases. The CDR3 has 13 residues. CDR1 and CDR2 (germline): MNHEY, SVGEGT. V was trimmed by 4 bases and J by 5 bases, leaving 10 bases between them. The CDR3 DNA is TGTGCCAGCAGTTCCCTTGGGAGAGATACGCAGTATTTT. Amino acids: CASSSLGRDTQYF.

The chain links TRBV2 to TRBJ1-5; D unclear. V shed 0 bases and J shed 5 bases, with 8 bases lying between them. The CDR3 covers 14 residues. Germline CDR1 and CDR2: SNHLY and FYNNEI. The CDR3 reads CASSEARVDQPQHF. Written as DNA, the CDR3 is TGTGCCAGCAGTGAAGCGAGGGTCGATCAGCCCCAGCATTTT. The complete variable domain, with remaining parts taken from reference TRBV2 and TRBJ1-5, reads EPEVTQTPSHQVTQMGQEVILRCVPISNHLYFYWYRQILGQKVEFLVSFYNNEISEKSEIFDDQFSVERPDGSNFTLKIRSTKLEDSAMYFCASSEARVDQPQHFGDGTRLSIL.

The V gene is TRBV14, the J gene TRBJ2-7; 10 bases fit TRBD1. V lost 4 bases and J lost 7; bases outside the gene matches: 10. Germline assignment: CDR1 SGHDN and CDR2 FVKESK. This CDR3 region has 15 residues. The CDR3 bases are TGTGCCAGCAGCCCCCTCCTGACAGGGGGCGTGGAGCAGTACTTC. Residues: CASSPLLTGGVEQYF. Complete variable domain (other parts from reference TRBV14 and TRBJ2-7): EAGVTQFPSHSVIEKGQTVTLRCDPISGHDNLYWYRRVMGKEIKFLLHFVKESKQDESGMPNNRFLAERTGGTYSTLKVQPAELEDSGVYFCASSPLLTGGVEQYFGPGTRLTVT.

This clonotype appeared a few times. The rearrangement joins TRBV28 to TRBJ2-3; 14 bases fit TRBD2. The junction had 8 bases not matched to a gene; V was cut back by 6 bases and J by 0 bases. This CDR3 has 18 residues. From germline, CDR1 is MDHEN and CDR2 SYDVKM. CDR3 bases: TGTGCCAGCAGCACTCCGGGACTAGCGGGAGAGAGCACAGATACGCAGTATTTT. Amino acid sequence: CASSTPGLAGESTDTQYF. Drawing the rest from reference TRBV28 and TRBJ2-3, the complete variable domain is DVKVTQSSRYLVKRTGEKVFLECVQDMDHENMFWYRQDPGLGLRLIYFSYDVKMKEKGDIPEGYSVSREKKERFSLILESASTNQTSMYLCASSTPGLAGESTDTQYFGPGTRLTVL.

This clonotype was counted only a few times. The rearrangement joins TRBV6-2 or TRBV6-3 to TRBJ2-1; D gene uncertain. The ends were cut back, 0 bases at V and 7 bases at J, with 10 bases in the middle. Germline assignment: CDR1 MNHEY and CDR2 SVGEGT. The CDR3 loop spans 14 amino acids. CDR3: CASSYSGVGNEQFF. The CDR3 nucleotides read TGTGCCAGCAGTTACTCCGGAGTCGGGAATGAGCAGTTCTTC.

The chain employs TRBV12-3 or TRBV12-4 and TRBJ1-4; 7 bases match TRBD1. This CDR3 contains 15 residues. The V segment lost 7 bases and the J segment 4 bases; nucleotides outside the gene matches: 9. This chain's CDR3 is CASTQSRGRNEKLFF. The CDR3 DNA is TGTGCCAGCACCCAAAGTAGGGGGCGTAATGAAAAACTGTTTTTT.

This clonotype was seen only a few times. The chain couples TRBV28 to TRBJ2-1; 10 bases agree with TRBD1. The CDR3 is made up of 15 amino acids. Germline loops: CDR1 MDHEN, CDR2 SYDVKM. The V and J ends lost 2 bases and 8 bases, in that order; junction bases with no gene match: 6. The CDR3 DNA follows: TGTGCCAGCAGTTTAATAGGGGACAGGGGTTATGAGCAGTTCTTC. This codes for CASSLIGDRGYEQFF.

This clonotype occurred a few times. The chain combines TRBV9 with TRBJ2-3, with 7 bases aligning to TRBD2. This CDR3 region has 15 residues. The V gene's germline CDR1 is SGDLS and CDR2 YYNGEE. With 0 bases clipped from V and 2 bases from J, the junction kept 3 bases outside the gene matches. For the CDR3, the DNA is TGTGCCAGCAGCGTAGCGGGAGGATTCACAGATACGCAGTATTTT. Translating gives CASSVAGGFTDTQYF.

The genes are TRBV10-2 and TRBJ2-7, with a weak D call TRBD1 (5 bases). The germline V gene encodes CDR1 WSHSY and CDR2 SAAADI. Trimming left V 6 bases short and J 3 bases short, with 9 bases between. The CDR3 is 12 amino acids. The CDR3 sequence: CASRHTGYEQYF. CDR3 DNA sequence: TGCGCCAGCAGACACACAGGCTACGAGCAGTACTTC.

This chain joins TRBV20-1 and TRBJ2-5; D is unclear. Germline V lookup: CDR1 DFQATT, CDR2 SNEGSKA (reference sequence). The CDR3 has 11 amino acids. V lost 2 bases and J 4 bases, leaving 5 bases between the germline ends. CDR3 region: CSARKSETQYF. CDR3 sequence (DNA): TGCAGTGCTAGAAAGTCAGAGACCCAGTACTTC.